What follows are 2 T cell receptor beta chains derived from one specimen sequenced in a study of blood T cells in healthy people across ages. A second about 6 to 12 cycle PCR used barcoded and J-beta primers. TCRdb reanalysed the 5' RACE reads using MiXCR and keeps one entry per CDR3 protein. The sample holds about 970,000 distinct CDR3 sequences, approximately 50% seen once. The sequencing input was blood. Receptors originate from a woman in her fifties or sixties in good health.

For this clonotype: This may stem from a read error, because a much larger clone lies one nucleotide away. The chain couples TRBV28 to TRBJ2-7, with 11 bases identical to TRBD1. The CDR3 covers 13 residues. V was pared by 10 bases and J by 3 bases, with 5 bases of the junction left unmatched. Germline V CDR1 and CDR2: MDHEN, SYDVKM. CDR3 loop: CATVGQGVYEQYF. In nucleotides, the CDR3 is TGTGCCACCGTGGGACAGGGGGTCTACGAGCAGTACTTC.

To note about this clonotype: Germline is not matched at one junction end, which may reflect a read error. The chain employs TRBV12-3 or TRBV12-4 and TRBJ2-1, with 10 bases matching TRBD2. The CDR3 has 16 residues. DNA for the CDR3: TGCGCCAGCAGTTTAGATACTAGCGGGAACTACAATGAGCAGTTCTTC. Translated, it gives CASSLDTSGNYNEQFF.